These 5 T cell receptor beta chains originate from one sample sequenced in a study of T-cell memory formation after mild COVID-19. Each CDR3 protein is one row after TCRdb ran MiXCR on the 5' RACE reads. This table holds 170,000 or so distinct CDR3 sequences, about a fifth found once. The sample was PBMCs or a T cell subset sorted from them (not recorded which). All receptors come from an adult woman who had mild COVID-19 (a few samples of this study predate the infection). Cell type and time point are not known.

This clonotype was recorded a few times. The V and J genes are TRBV4-1 and TRBJ1-1; TRBD1 is a possible D gene (6 bases). The V and J ends lost 3 bases and 1 base respectively, with 9 bases between them. The CDR3 runs 14 residues. CDR1 is MGHRA and CDR2 is YSYEKL in the germline V gene. In DNA form, the CDR3 reads TGCGCCAGCAGCCATGTAGGGGGGAACACTGAAGCTTTCTTT. Translated: CASSHVGGNTEAFF.

This clonotype was seen a few times. The chain links TRBV7-8 to TRBJ2-5, with a weak D call TRBD2 (6 bases). Germline values: CDR1 SGHVS, CDR2 FQNEAQ. This CDR3 is built from 13 residues. Trimming took 1 base from V and 4 from J, leaving 7 bases between them. CDR3 sequence reads: CASSLGGVETQYF. CDR3 sequence (DNA): TGTGCCAGCAGCTTAGGGGGGGTAGAGACCCAGTACTTC.

The chain links TRBV3-1 to TRBJ2-1; D may be TRBD2 (7 bases). Germline V gene lookup returns CDR1 LGHDT and CDR2 YNNKEL (reference sequence). The V and J ends lost 0 bases and 4 bases respectively, with 16 bases between them. The CDR3 covers 17 residues. The CDR3 DNA sequence: TGTGCCAGCAGCCAAGATTTGCGGGGAGGGACATACAATGAGCAGTTCTTC. Protein sequence: CASSQDLRGGTYNEQFF.

DNA for the CDR3: TGTGCCAGCAGCTTGGCTGGGGGAGCGGACTCTGGAAACACCATATATTTT. Its translation is CASSLAGGADSGNTIYF. J is TRBJ1-3 and V is TRBV5-6; D is possibly TRBD1 (5 bases). CDR1 and CDR2 from the germline V gene are SGHDT and YYEEEE. With 0 bases removed from V and 0 bases from J, the gap between germline ends came to 13 bases. The CDR3 loop spans 17 amino acids.

The chain recombines TRBV11-2 with TRBJ2-5; possibly TRBD1 for D (6 bases). Trimming stripped 5 bases from V and 5 bases from J, with 18 bases between. Germline V lookup: CDR1 SGHAT, CDR2 FQNNGV. The CDR3 totals 15 residues. The chain's CDR3 is CASSVQGRVVETQYF. The CDR3 DNA reads TGTGCCAGCAGCGTCCAGGGGCGGGTTGTGGAGACCCAGTACTTC. The full variable domain, completed using reference TRBV11-2 and TRBJ2-5, is EAGVAQSPRYKIIEKRQSVAFWCNPISGHATLYWYQQILGQGPKLLIQFQNNGVVDDSQLPKDRFSAERLKGVDSTLKIQPAKLEDSAVYLCASSVQGRVVETQYFGPGTRLLVL.